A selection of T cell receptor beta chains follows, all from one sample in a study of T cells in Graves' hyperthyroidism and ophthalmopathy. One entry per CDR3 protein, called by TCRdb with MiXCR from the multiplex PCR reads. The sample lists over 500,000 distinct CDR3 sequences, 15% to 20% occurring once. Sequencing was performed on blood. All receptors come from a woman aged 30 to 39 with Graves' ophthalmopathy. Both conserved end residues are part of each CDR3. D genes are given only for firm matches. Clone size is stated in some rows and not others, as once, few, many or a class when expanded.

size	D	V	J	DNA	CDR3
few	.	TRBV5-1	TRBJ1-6	TGCGCCAGCAGCTTGGAAAGCGACAGTTCACCCCTCCACTTT	CASSLESDSSPLHF
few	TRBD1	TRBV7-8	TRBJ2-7	TGTGCCAGCAGCTGGGGACAGGGCCTTCTCTCCTACGAGCAGTACTTC	CASSWGQGLLSYEQYF
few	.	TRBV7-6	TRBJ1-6	TGTGCCAGCAGCTTAATTGGAGACTCAAAGGGTTCACCCCTCCACTTT	CASSLIGDSKGSPLHF
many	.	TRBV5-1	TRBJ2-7	TGCGCCAGCAGCTTGGAGCCTCGATCCTACGAGCAGTACTTC	CASSLEPRSYEQYF
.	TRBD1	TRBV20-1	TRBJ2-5	TGCAGTGCTCGGGACAGGGGGCAAGAGACCCAGTACTTC	CSARDRGQETQYF
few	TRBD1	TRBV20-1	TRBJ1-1	TGCAGTGCTACGACAGGGGGCTCGGACACTGAAGCTTTCTTT	CSATTGGSDTEAFF
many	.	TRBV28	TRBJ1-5	TGTGCCAGCAGTCGTCCCCCAGGTCCCCCTAATCAGCCCCAGCATTTT	CASSRPPGPPNQPQHF
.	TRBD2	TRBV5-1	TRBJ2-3	TGCGCCAGCAGCCCCGTAGCGGGAGTAGCTACGCAGTATTTT	CASSPVAGVATQYF
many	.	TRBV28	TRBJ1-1	TGTGCCAGCAGTTTATCCGGTGCAGCGAACACTGAAGCTTTCTTT	CASSLSGAANTEAFF
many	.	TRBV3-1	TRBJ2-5	TGTGCCAGCAGCCAGGACGGTGGTAATTGGGAGACCCAGTACTTC	CASSQDGGNWETQYF
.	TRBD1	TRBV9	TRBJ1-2	TGTGCCAGCAGCGTAGCTGGGGACAGGGAAGGCTACACCTTC	CASSVAGDREGYTF
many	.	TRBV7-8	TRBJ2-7	TGTGCCAGCAACCGATTTGCAGCGGAGGCGGGGGAGCAGTACTTC	CASNRFAAEAGEQYF
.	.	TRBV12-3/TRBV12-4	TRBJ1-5	TGTGCCAGCCGGGAGGGTCTCAATCAGCCCCAGCATTTT	CASREGLNQPQHF
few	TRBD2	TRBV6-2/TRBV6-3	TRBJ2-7	TGTGCCAGCACCGATGAGCGGGACTGGGACGAGCAGTACTTC	CASTDERDWDEQYF